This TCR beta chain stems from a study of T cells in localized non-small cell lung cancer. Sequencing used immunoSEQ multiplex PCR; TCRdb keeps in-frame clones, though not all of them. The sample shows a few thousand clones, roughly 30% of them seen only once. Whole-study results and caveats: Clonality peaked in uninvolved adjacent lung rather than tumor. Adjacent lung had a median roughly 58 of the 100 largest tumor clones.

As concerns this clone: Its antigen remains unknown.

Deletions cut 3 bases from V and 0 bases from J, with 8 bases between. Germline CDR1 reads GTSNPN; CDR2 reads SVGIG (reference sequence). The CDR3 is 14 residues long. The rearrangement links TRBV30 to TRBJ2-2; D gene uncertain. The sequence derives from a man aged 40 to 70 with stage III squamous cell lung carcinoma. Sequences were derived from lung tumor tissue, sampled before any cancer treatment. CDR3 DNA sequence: TGTGCCTGGAGACTGGCAGCGAACACCGGGGAGCTGTTTTTT. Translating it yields CAWRLAANTGELFF.